These 19 T cell receptor beta chains were sequenced from one sample in a study of human T cells and chemical hapten exposure. TCRdb called the RACE reads again in MiXCR, with one record for every CDR3 protein. The sample lists roughly 260,000 distinct CDR3 sequences, about 9.4% occurring once. The time point was: pre-sensitization, week 0. The treatment is: therapeutic diphenylcyclopropenone sensitization with weekly scalp DPC. This specimen was whole blood, taken in connection with sensitization to the hapten diphenylcyclopropenone (DPC). The receptors were gathered from a woman between 35 and 50 years old with alopecia areata. Some clones in this sample may be carry-over from other donors' samples.

J is TRBJ2-3 and V is TRBV28; 12 bases agree with TRBD2. Germline CDR1 reads MDHEN; CDR2 reads SYDVKM. Losses at the gene ends were 5 bases for V and 4 bases for J; bases not matched to a gene: 16. The CDR3 is 19 amino acids. The CDR3 protein is CASSPSGRAVLNNADTQYF. The CDR3, as DNA: TGTGCCAGCAGTCCTAGCGGGAGGGCCGTTTTAAACAACGCAGATACGCAGTATTTT.

This clonotype was found once. At one boundary the junction diverges from the germline segment, which might be a read error. This rearrangement joins TRBV2 to TRBJ2-1; D might be TRBD2 (6 bases). The V gene's germline CDR1 is SNHLY and CDR2 FYNNEI. CDR3 size: 17 residues. The DNA of the CDR3 is TGTGCCGGCAGTGAAAGCATTCGGGGGAGCTCCTACAATGAGCAGTTCTTC. Amino acids: CAGSESIRGSSYNEQFF.

The V gene is TRBV15, the J gene TRBJ1-3, with D possibly being TRBD1 (6 bases). The length of the CDR3 is 15 residues. Trimming shortened V by 5 bases and J by 0 bases, and 11 bases separated the two germline ends. CDR1 and CDR2 (germline): LNHNV, YYDKDF (reference sequence). The chain's CDR3 is CATSGDILSGNTIYF. As DNA, the CDR3 is TGTGCCACCAGCGGGGACATTCTCTCTGGAAACACCATATATTTT.

This chain links TRBV4-1 with TRBJ1-2; 7 nucleotides align to TRBD1. Trimming removed 1 base from V and 4 bases from J; junction bases left unmatched: 9. CDR1 and CDR2 from the germline V gene are MGHRA and YSYEKL. This CDR3 is 16 amino acids long. The CDR3 spells CASSQVPGQATYGYTF. The CDR3 coding sequence is TGCGCCAGCAGCCAAGTTCCCGGACAGGCAACCTATGGCTACACCTTC.

This clonotype was recorded a few times. The V and J genes are TRBV2 and TRBJ2-1; D is perhaps TRBD2 (6 bases). The germline V gene encodes CDR1 SNHLY and CDR2 FYNNEI. This CDR3 is 13 amino acids long. Trimming removed 4 bases from V and 6 bases from J, with 10 bases in between. CDR3 sequence (DNA): TGTGCCAGCAGTGTGCGGGAACTCAATGAGCAGTTCTTC. It encodes CASSVRELNEQFF.

This chain uses TRBV9 with TRBJ2-3, with D unresolved. V lost 0 bases and J 2 bases, leaving 10 bases between the germline ends. The CDR3 covers 15 residues. Germline loops: CDR1 SGDLS, CDR2 YYNGEE. The CDR3 here is CASSVGVSDTDTQYF. CDR3 DNA: TGTGCCAGCAGCGTAGGAGTCTCTGACACAGATACGCAGTATTTT. Combining the CDR3 with reference TRBV9 and TRBJ2-3 gives the whole variable domain DSGVTQTPKHLITATGQRVTLRCSPRSGDLSVYWYQQSLDQGLQFLIQYYNGEERAKGNILERFSAQQFPDLHSELNLSSLELGDSALYFCASSVGVSDTDTQYFGPGTRLTVL.

The chain employs TRBV6-5 and TRBJ2-1, with D unclear. Trimming took 0 bases from V and 7 from J, leaving 10 bases between them. This CDR3 region has 14 residues. Germline CDR1 reads MNHEY; CDR2 reads SVGAGI. CDR3 protein: CASSYSFPLNEQFF. CDR3 nucleotide sequence: TGTGCCAGCAGTTACTCGTTCCCATTAAATGAGCAGTTCTTC.

This clonotype was counted a few times. The J gene is TRBJ1-1, the V gene TRBV6-5; 10 positions match TRBD1. Germline lookup yields CDR1 MNHEY and CDR2 SVGAGI. The CDR3 is 14 residues long. The junction had 4 bases not matched to a gene; V was cut back by 6 bases and J by 3 bases. For the CDR3, the DNA is TGTGCCAGCAGAACTGGGACAGGGGACACTGAAGCTTTCTTT. Its translation is CASRTGTGDTEAFF.

This clonotype has only a few counts. V is TRBV12-3 or TRBV12-4 and J is TRBJ2-1; 7 positions agree with TRBD1. The CDR3 has 13 residues. The junction had 7 bases not matched to a gene; V was cut back by 5 bases and J by 9 bases. The CDR3 nucleotides are TGTGCCAGCAGTCTTAGGGCAGGGGGTGAGCAGTTCTTC. Protein: CASSLRAGGEQFF.

The rearrangement joins TRBV5-1 to TRBJ2-1; perhaps TRBD2 as D (6 bases). The CDR3 sequence is 15 residues long. The V end lost 6 bases, the J end lost 0 bases, and 13 bases lay between the germline ends. Germline CDR1 reads SGHRS; CDR2 reads YFSETQ. This CDR3 is CASNGGGYSYNEQFF. CDR3 nucleotide sequence: TGCGCCAGCAATGGGGGAGGCTACTCCTACAATGAGCAGTTCTTC.

This clonotype has a handful of counts. V and J are TRBV20-1 and TRBJ1-2; no clear D gene. CDR1 is DFQATT and CDR2 is SNEGSKA in the germline V gene (reference sequence). V was trimmed by 0 bases and J by 2 bases, leaving 10 bases between them. The CDR3 consists of 14 residues. The CDR3 bases are TGCAGTGCTAGAGATCTCCGGCGAAACTATGGCTACACCTTC. This encodes CSARDLRRNYGYTF.

This clonotype was counted at least ten times. The rearrangement uses TRBV7-8 and TRBJ1-4; no definite D call. Germline lookup yields CDR1 SGHVS and CDR2 FQNEAQ. This CDR3 region has 14 residues. The ends were cut back, 0 bases at V and 2 bases at J, with 4 bases in the middle. The CDR3 loop reads CASSLAQTNEKLFF. In DNA, the CDR3 is TGTGCCAGCAGCTTAGCACAGACTAATGAAAAACTGTTTTTT.

This clonotype was detected only a few times. The J gene is TRBJ1-5, the V gene TRBV6-5; 10 bases are a match to TRBD1. This CDR3 is 19 amino acids long. CDR1 is MNHEY and CDR2 is SVGAGI in the germline V gene. With 6 bases clipped from V and 0 bases from J, the junction kept 14 bases outside the gene matches. The CDR3 nucleotides are TGTGCCAGCAGGGGGGCCCGGGACAGGGGCGTCTATAGCAATCAGCCCCAGCATTTT. It translates to CASRGARDRGVYSNQPQHF.

This clonotype was seen at least ten times. This chain links TRBV7-2 with TRBJ2-7, with 7 bases lining up with TRBD2. The CDR3 length is 12 residues. CDR1 is SGHTA, CDR2 FQGNSA, per germline. The J segment lost 7 bases and the V segment lost 4 bases, leaving 4 bases of the junction unmatched. CDR3 DNA sequence: TGTGCCAGCAGCTCGACTAGCTTGGAGCAGTACTTC. Translated: CASSSTSLEQYF.

This clonotype was counted between two and nine times. The rearrangement uses TRBV20-1 and TRBJ2-7; the match to TRBD1 covers 9 bases. Germline lookup yields CDR1 DFQATT and CDR2 SNEGSKA (reference sequence). This CDR3 contains 14 residues. Unmatched junction bases numbered 7, after V lost 3 bases and J lost 4 bases. This CDR3 is CSASFRDRVYEQYF. The CDR3 nucleotides read TGCAGTGCTAGTTTCCGGGACAGGGTGTACGAGCAGTACTTC.

At least ten counts were recorded for this clonotype. The gene calls are TRBV11-2 and TRBJ1-1; D may be TRBD1 (5 bases). Trimming removed 4 bases at V and 7 bases at J, with 19 bases between. Germline assignment: CDR1 SGHAT and CDR2 FQNNGV. This CDR3 region has 15 residues. The CDR3 DNA reads TGTGCCAGCAGCTCCCCTGGCAGGGCGGAGGGTGAAGCTTTCTTT. It specifies CASSSPGRAEGEAFF. The complete variable domain, with remaining parts taken from reference TRBV11-2 and TRBJ1-1, reads EAGVAQSPRYKIIEKRQSVAFWCNPISGHATLYWYQQILGQGPKLLIQFQNNGVVDDSQLPKDRFSAERLKGVDSTLKIQPAKLEDSAVYLCASSSPGRAEGEAFFGQGTRLTVV.

This chain uses TRBV5-4 with TRBJ2-7, with 7 nucleotides matching TRBD2. The CDR3 is made up of 15 amino acids. Germline V CDR1 and CDR2: SGHNT, YYREEE (reference sequence). Unmatched junction bases numbered 10, after V lost 5 bases and J lost 2 bases. The CDR3 protein is CASRAAGGSAYEQYF. The CDR3 bases are TGTGCCAGCAGGGCCGCGGGCGGGAGTGCCTACGAGCAGTACTTC.

This clonotype was seen more than once but under ten times. The rearrangement links TRBV7-2 to TRBJ2-7; 12 positions match TRBD2. Germline CDR1 SGHTA, CDR2 FQGNSA. The V segment lost 1 base and the J segment 4 bases; nucleotides outside the gene matches: 2. This CDR3 region has 15 residues. The CDR3 sequence: CASSLGGTSGYEQYF. DNA for the CDR3: TGTGCCAGCAGCTTAGGAGGGACTAGCGGGTACGAGCAGTACTTC.

This clonotype was seen many times. V and J are TRBV10-1 and TRBJ1-6, with D possibly TRBD1 on 5 matching bases. This CDR3 spans 16 amino acids. With 2 bases removed from V and 9 bases from J, the gap between germline ends came to 17 bases. From germline, CDR1 is WNHNN and CDR2 SYGVQD (reference sequence). CDR3 coding DNA: TGCGCCAGCAGTGAGACGGGACGGACTCATGGTTCACCCCTCCACTTT. This gives the protein CASSETGRTHGSPLHF.